Listed below are T cell receptor beta chains from one sample, sequenced in a study of shared clonotypes between healthy human individuals. Clones were read by immunoSEQ multiplex PCR, and TCRdb kept only the in-frame ones, dropping some. The sample includes about 640,000 clones, roughly 70% of them seen just once. Sequencing input: memory CD4+ T cells sorted from blood. The receptors shown here come from a woman under 40 in good health. The CDR3 runs from the conserved cysteine through the conserved F or W. A D gene is named only where the DNA matches it firmly. Where a row states a size, it is once, few, many or the class of an expanded clone; other rows omit it.

few	TRBV18	-	13	TRBJ1-1	TGTGCCAGCTCACCAAACAGGGACACTGAAGCTTTCTTT	CASSPNRDTEAFF
once	TRBV11-3	-	14	TRBJ1-1	TGTGCCAGCAGCTTAGGAACAGGGTCCACTGAAGCTTTCTTT	CASSLGTGSTEAFF
-	TRBV11-2	-	11	TRBJ2-7	TGTGCCAGCAGCTTTGACAGCGAGCAGTACTTC	CASSFDSEQYF
-	TRBV5-1	-	14	TRBJ2-3	TGCGCCAGCAGCCCTGGGACCCAAGTAGGGACGCAGTATTTT	CASSPGTQVGTQYF
-	TRBV7-9	-	13	TRBJ2-7	TGTGCCAGCAGCTTAGGGGCACAATACGAGCAGTACTTC	CASSLGAQYEQYF
-	TRBV7-2	-	13	TRBJ1-2	TGTGCCAGCAGCTTAGTCTCGGGGTATGGCTACACCTTC	CASSLVSGYGYTF
-	TRBV6-1	-	15	TRBJ2-7	TGTGCCAGCAGTGAAAGTCTCAGTCATGCCTACGAGCAGTACTTC	CASSESLSHAYEQYF
-	TRBV6-5	-	16	TRBJ2-3	TGTGCCAGCAGTTACTCACCAGGAGCTTACACAGATACGCAGTATTTT	CASSYSPGAYTDTQYF
-	TRBV30	-	13	TRBJ2-7	TGTGCCTGGAGTGTAGGACTCGGCTACGAGCAGTACTTC	CAWSVGLGYEQYF
-	TRBV5-1	TRBD1	20	TRBJ2-1	TGCGCCAGCAGCTGGCCGGGACAGGGGTTTGCGGGAGCCGTGTACAATGAGCAGTTCTTC	CASSWPGQGFAGAVYNEQFF
-	TRBV7-9	-	15	TRBJ2-3	TGTGCCAGCAGCTACGAGGGCCCTCGCACAGATACGCAGTATTTT	CASSYEGPRTDTQYF
-	TRBV28	-	18	TRBJ1-5	TGTGCCAGCAGTTCCCTCCCCCGAGGAGGGGGAATCAATCAGCCCCAGCATTTT	CASSSLPRGGGINQPQHF
-	TRBV6-5	-	15	TRBJ2-5	TGTGCCAGCAGACCACTCGGGGATAGCGGCGAGACCCAGTACTTC	CASRPLGDSGETQYF
few	TRBV6-6	-	14	TRBJ2-1	TGTGCCAGCCGATTCGGACCTCAGAGGAATGAGCAGTTCTTC	CASRFGPQRNEQFF
few	TRBV5-1	TRBD1	15	TRBJ2-7	TGCGCCAGCAGCTTGCAGGGGGCAGCTCTCTACGAGCAGTACTTC	CASSLQGAALYEQYF
-	TRBV7-6	-	15	TRBJ2-1	TGTGCCAGCAGCTTAGTAGGTGACTCCTACAATGAGCAGTTCTTC	CASSLVGDSYNEQFF
-	TRBV5-1	TRBD2	16	TRBJ2-3	TGCGCCAGCAGCTGGGGAGCGGGAGGGAGGACAGATACGCAGTATTTT	CASSWGAGGRTDTQYF
-	TRBV25-1	-	14	TRBJ2-5	TGTGCCAGCAGTGAACTCAGGGGAAAAGAGACCCAGTACTTC	CASSELRGKETQYF
-	TRBV27	TRBD1	15	TRBJ2-1	TGTGCCAGCAGTTTGTTACAGGGGGCTTACAATGAGCAGTTCTTC	CASSLLQGAYNEQFF
-	TRBV4-1	-	17	TRBJ2-3	TGCGCCAGCAGCCAAGTAGGACGGGGGCGGTATGAAGATACGCAGTATTTT	CASSQVGRGRYEDTQYF
-	TRBV28	-	12	TRBJ1-5	TGTGCCAGCAGGGAGAGAAATCAGCCCCAGCATTTT	CASRERNQPQHF
once	TRBV7-8	TRBD1	16	TRBJ1-5	TGTGCCAGCAGCTTAGAGACAGGGCGGAGCAATCAGCCCCAGCATTTT	CASSLETGRSNQPQHF
many	TRBV28	TRBD2	17	TRBJ2-3	TGTGCCAGCACCCTGCTAGCGGGGGGCCAGGGGATAGATACGCAGTATTTT	CASTLLAGGQGIDTQYF
-	TRBV19	TRBD1	14	TRBJ2-7	TGTGCCAGTAGTTCCGGGACAGGCCTCTACGAGCAGTACTTC	CASSSGTGLYEQYF
-	TRBV6-5	-	13	TRBJ1-5	TGTGCCAGCAGTTACTCGAGGAATCAGCCCCAGCATTTT	CASSYSRNQPQHF
-	TRBV4-2	TRBD2	14	TRBJ2-3	TGTGCCAGCAGCCAAGATCTAGGCGGGAGGGCCAGATATTTT	CASSQDLGGRARYF